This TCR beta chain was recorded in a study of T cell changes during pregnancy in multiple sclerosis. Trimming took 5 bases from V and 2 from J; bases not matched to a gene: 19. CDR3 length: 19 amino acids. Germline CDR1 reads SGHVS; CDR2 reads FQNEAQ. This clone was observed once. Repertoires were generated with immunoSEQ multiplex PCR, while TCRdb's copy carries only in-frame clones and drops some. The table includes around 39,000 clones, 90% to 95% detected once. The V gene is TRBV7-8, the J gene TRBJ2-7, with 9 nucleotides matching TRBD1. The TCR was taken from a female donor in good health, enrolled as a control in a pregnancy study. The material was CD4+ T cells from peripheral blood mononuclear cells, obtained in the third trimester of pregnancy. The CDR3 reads CASSQGRTGGSTKAYEQYF. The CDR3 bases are TGTGCCAGCAGCCAGGGCCGAACAGGGGGCTCAACCAAGGCCTACGAGCAGTACTTC.